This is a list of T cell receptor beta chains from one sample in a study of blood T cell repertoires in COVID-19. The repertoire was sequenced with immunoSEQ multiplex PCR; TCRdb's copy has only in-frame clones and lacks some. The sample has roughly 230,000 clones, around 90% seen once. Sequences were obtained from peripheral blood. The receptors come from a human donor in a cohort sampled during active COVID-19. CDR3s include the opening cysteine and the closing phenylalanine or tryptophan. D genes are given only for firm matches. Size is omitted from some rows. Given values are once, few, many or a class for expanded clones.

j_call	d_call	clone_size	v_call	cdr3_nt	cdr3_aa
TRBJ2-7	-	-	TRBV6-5	TGTGCCAGCAGTTCCCTTCGACAGGTAGTCGAGCAGTACTTC	CASSSLRQVVEQYF
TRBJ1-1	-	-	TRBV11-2	TGTGCCAGCAGCATGACAGGGAACACTGAAGCTTTCTTT	CASSMTGNTEAFF
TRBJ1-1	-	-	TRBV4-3	TGCGCCAGCAGCCAAGATCAGAGGGATAGGACTGAAGCTTTCTTT	CASSQDQRDRTEAFF
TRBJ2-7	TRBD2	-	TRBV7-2	TGTGCCAGCAGCAGCCCGACTAGCGGCTCCTACGAGCAGTACTTC	CASSSPTSGSYEQYF
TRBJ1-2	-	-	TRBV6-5	TGTGCCAGCAGGCAGGGATCTAACTATGGCTACACCTTC	CASRQGSNYGYTF
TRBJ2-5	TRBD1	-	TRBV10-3	TGTGCCATCAGTGAGGCCACAGGGGGGTGGGGAGAGACCCAGTACTTC	CAISEATGGWGETQYF
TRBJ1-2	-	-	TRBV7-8	TGTGCCAGCAGCCCCCCAAACTATGGCTACACCTTC	CASSPPNYGYTF
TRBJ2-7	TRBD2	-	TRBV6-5	TGTGCCAGCAGGGACCTCGGGGGGAGCTCCTACGAGCAGTACTTC	CASRDLGGSSYEQYF
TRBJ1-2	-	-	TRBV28	TGTGCCAGCAGTTTCGTGGCAGGGCGAGGCTTGGGCTACACCTTC	CASSFVAGRGLGYTF
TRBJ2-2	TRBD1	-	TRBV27	TGTGCCAGCAGGGGGACAGGGTTCACCGGGGAGCTGTTTTTT	CASRGTGFTGELFF
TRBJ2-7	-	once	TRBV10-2	TGCGCCAGCAGTGAGTCATCGGGGTACGTCTACGAGCAGTACTTC	CASSESSGYVYEQYF